Below are 8 T cell receptor beta chains sequenced from a single sample in a study of blood T cell repertoires in COVID-19. Data came from immunoSEQ multiplex PCR; TCRdb stores just in-frame clones and leaves some out. The sample shows approximately 310,000 clones, 85% of them seen only once. Sequenced sample: PBMCs or T cells enriched from blood (not recorded which). Every receptor here comes from a woman aged 30 to 39 who had been exposed to COVID-19.

J is TRBJ2-3 and V is TRBV2, with TRBD2 as a possible D gene (7 bases). Trimming took 7 bases from V and 1 from J, leaving 15 bases between them. CDR1 is SNHLY, CDR2 FYNNEI, per germline. This CDR3 has 15 residues. The CDR3 sequence: CASNQGLAGTDTQYF. CDR3 in DNA: TGTGCCAGCAATCAGGGGCTAGCGGGCACAGATACGCAGTATTTT.

The J gene is TRBJ2-7, the V gene TRBV6-1; 9 bases are shared with TRBD2. Per germline, CDR1 MNHNS and CDR2 SASEGT. V shed 2 bases and J 1 base; nucleotides not matched to a gene: 3. The CDR3 loop spans 15 amino acids. DNA of the CDR3: TGTGCCAGCAGTGAACTGCGGGGGGGATCCTACGAGCAGTACTTC. It codes for CASSELRGGSYEQYF.

The J gene is TRBJ2-2, the V gene TRBV5-4; 7 nucleotides align to TRBD2. The CDR3 covers 15 residues. V trimming: 3 bases; J trimming: 2 bases; junction bases outside the gene matches: 4. Germline loops: CDR1 SGHNT, CDR2 YYREEE (reference sequence). As DNA, the CDR3 is TGTGCCAGCAGCTCACCGGGAGGTAACACCGGGGAGCTGTTTTTT. Translating gives CASSSPGGNTGELFF. Full variable domain (rest looked up from reference TRBV5-4 and TRBJ2-2): ETGVTQSPTHLIKTRGQQVTLRCSSQSGHNTVSWYQQALGQGPQFIFQYYREEENGRGNFPPRFSGLQFPNYSSELNVNALELDDSALYLCASSSPGGNTGELFFGEGSRLTVL.

J is TRBJ1-1 and V is TRBV24-1, with 8 bases identical to TRBD1. CDR1 and CDR2 from the germline V gene are KGHDR and SFDVKD. V shed 9 bases and J 2 bases; nucleotides not matched to a gene: 4. The CDR3 consists of 13 residues. CDR3 DNA sequence: TGTGCCACCTGTTCAGGGGGCAACACTGAAGCTTTCTTT. This gives the protein CATCSGGNTEAFF.

V gene TRBV5-4 combines with J gene TRBJ2-7, with unresolved D. Trimming removed 0 bases from V and 0 bases from J, with 10 bases in between. This CDR3 has 15 amino acids. From germline, CDR1 is SGHNT and CDR2 YYREEE (reference sequence). CDR3 protein: CASSLGQASSYEQYF. The CDR3 DNA reads as TGTGCCAGCAGCTTGGGGCAGGCCAGCTCCTACGAGCAGTACTTC.

The J gene is TRBJ2-7, the V gene TRBV28; no reliable D call. The V end lost 3 bases, the J end lost 7 bases, and 10 bases lay between the germline ends. The germline V gene encodes CDR1 MDHEN and CDR2 SYDVKM. The length of the CDR3 is 12 residues. CDR3 DNA sequence: TGTGCCAGCAGTTTCTCTAGGTGGGAGCAGTACTTC. It encodes CASSFSRWEQYF.

CDR3 sequence reads: CASSVDTGKGEQYF. The CDR3 DNA is TGTGCCAGCAGCGTAGATACAGGGAAGGGCGAGCAGTACTTC. This chain joins TRBV9 and TRBJ2-7; D perhaps matches TRBD1 (6 bases). Trimming took 0 bases from V and 6 from J, leaving 13 bases between them. In germline, CDR1 is SGDLS, CDR2 YYNGEE. CDR3 length: 14 amino acids.

The chain is built from TRBV19 and TRBJ2-4, with TRBD1 as a possible D gene (6 bases). CDR3 length: 16 residues. V lost 1 base to trimming and J lost 2 bases, with 12 bases between them. Germline assignment: CDR1 LNHDA and CDR2 SQIVND (reference sequence). CDR3 nucleotides: TGTGCCAGTAGTATAGGCTGGACAGATACCAAAAACATTCAGTACTTC. Residues: CASSIGWTDTKNIQYF.